The next 21 T cell receptor beta chains were all read from a single sample in a study of shared clonotypes between healthy human individuals. Terminally differentiated effector memory CD45RA+ cells were excluded by CCR7 positive selection of CD45RO-negative cells. Assay: immunoSEQ multiplex PCR; the TCRdb copy retains only in-frame clones and omits some. The data contain millions of clones, roughly 91% of them seen just once; the ten biggest clones take up around 1.7%. The sample was naive CD8+ T cells from PBMCs. These receptor sequences come from a man in his late teens or twenties in good health. Some clones in this sample may be carry-over from other donors' samples.

V usage is TRBV10-1 and J usage is TRBJ1-1, with 8 bases identical to TRBD1. The length of the CDR3 is 14 residues. The trim removed 4 bases at V and 5 bases at J, leaving 6 bases unmatched. Germline CDR1 is WNHNN and CDR2 is SYGVQD (reference sequence). CDR3 sequence (DNA): TGCGCCAGCAGTGGCGACAGGGGTCGTACTGAAGCTTTCTTT. Amino acids: CASSGDRGRTEAFF.

The gene calls are TRBV2 and TRBJ1-2, with 9 bases matching TRBD1. The CDR3 contains 14 residues. The trim removed 8 bases at V and 3 bases at J, leaving 7 bases unmatched. Germline V gives CDR1 SNHLY, CDR2 FYNNEI. The CDR3 coding sequence is TGTGCCAGCCAAGCCCGGGACAGGGACTATGGCTACACCTTC. This sequence encodes CASQARDRDYGYTF. The full variable domain, rest sourced from reference TRBV2 and TRBJ1-2, is EPEVTQTPSHQVTQMGQEVILRCVPISNHLYFYWYRQILGQKVEFLVSFYNNEISEKSEIFDDQFSVERPDGSNFTLKIRSTKLEDSAMYFCASQARDRDYGYTFGSGTRLTVV.

The rearrangement joins TRBV27 to TRBJ1-5, with 8 bases that match TRBD1. J was trimmed by 5 bases and V by 5 bases; bases with no gene match: 5. Germline assignment: CDR1 MNHEY and CDR2 SMNVEV (reference sequence). This CDR3 is 14 amino acids long. The CDR3 nucleotides are TGTGCCAGCAGTCCAGGGACAGGCCATCAGCCCCAGCATTTT. Amino acid sequence: CASSPGTGHQPQHF.

V and J are TRBV9 and TRBJ2-3, with TRBD2 identical over 8 bases. The CDR3 runs to 15 residues. Germline CDR1 is SGDLS and CDR2 is YYNGEE. V shed 0 bases, J shed 4 bases, and the junction held 4 bases outside the gene matches. CDR3 loop: CASSVGRGGSDTQYF. The CDR3 coding sequence is TGTGCCAGCAGCGTAGGACGGGGGGGCTCAGATACGCAGTATTTT.

The chain couples TRBV13 to TRBJ2-1; D is perhaps TRBD1 (6 bases). V was clipped by 5 bases and J by 15 bases, with 14 bases between them. The germline gives CDR1 PRHDT, CDR2 FYEKMQ (reference sequence). This CDR3 region has 11 residues. The DNA for the CDR3 is TGTGCCAGCAGCACCGAAGAAGGGGGGTTCTTC. Its protein is CASSTEEGGFF. The full variable domain, in which reference TRBV13 and TRBJ2-1 provide the parts outside the CDR3, is AAGVIQSPRHLIKEKRETATLKCYPIPRHDTVYWYQQGPGQDPQFLISFYEKMQSDKGSIPDRFSAQQFSDYHSELNMSSLELGDSALYFCASSTEEGGFFGPGTRLTVL.

This chain joins TRBV27 and TRBJ2-7; D might be TRBD1 or TRBD2, each matching 6 bases. Trimming took 7 bases from V and 4 from J, leaving 23 bases between them. The CDR3 length is 16 residues. The germline CDR1 and CDR2 sequences are MNHEY and SMNVEV (reference sequence). The DNA of the CDR3 is TGTGCCAGCAAGAAATTGGTTGGGGGGCGGTGGTACGAGCAGTACTTC. Amino acid sequence: CASKKLVGGRWYEQYF.

V usage is TRBV2 and J usage is TRBJ1-1, with D hard to call. CDR3 length equals 13 residues. Trimming took 3 bases from V and 1 from J, leaving 6 bases between them. Germline CDR1 SNHLY, CDR2 FYNNEI. The CDR3 here is CASSERWNTEAFF. The CDR3, as DNA: TGTGCCAGCAGTGAGAGGTGGAACACTGAAGCTTTCTTT.

The rearrangement uses TRBV29-1 and TRBJ2-7, with a tentative D call TRBD1 (6 bases). Germline-derived CDR1 and CDR2 are SQVTM and ANQGSEA. Trimming removed 4 bases from V and 9 bases from J, with 10 bases in between. The CDR3 consists of 10 residues. CDR3 sequence (DNA): TGCAGCGTTGGAACAGGGAGGCAGTACTTC. Translating it yields CSVGTGRQYF.

This chain uses TRBV5-5 with TRBJ2-7; weak D call: TRBD2 (5 bases). Between the trimmed V and J ends, which lost 2 bases and 6 bases, there was a span of 18 bases. The CDR3 spans 15 residues. CDR1 is SGHKS, CDR2 YYEKEE, per germline (reference sequence). CDR3 nucleotide sequence: TGTGCCAGCAGCTTAGGTTCGGGGTCCTGGGGCGAGCAGTACTTC. Its translation: CASSLGSGSWGEQYF.

This clone was observed a handful of times. V usage is TRBV9 and J usage is TRBJ1-1; 9 nucleotides line up with TRBD1. V dropped 5 bases and J dropped 1; count of bases not matched to a gene: 3. Germline V gene lookup returns CDR1 SGDLS and CDR2 YYNGEE. This CDR3 region has 14 residues. The DNA for the CDR3 is TGTGCCAGCAGTCTGGGACAGGGGAACACTGAAGCTTTCTTT. Its protein product is CASSLGQGNTEAFF.

V usage is TRBV28 and J usage is TRBJ2-5; 11 bases align to TRBD2. The CDR3 is 16 amino acids. Germline lookup yields CDR1 MDHEN and CDR2 SYDVKM. The ends lost 6 bases at V and 11 bases at J; junction bases unmatched: 17. DNA of the CDR3: TGTGCCAGCAGACTAGGGCCCGGGACTAGCGGAGCGGAGCAGTACTTC. Translation: CASRLGPGTSGAEQYF.

This chain uses TRBV9 with TRBJ2-3; D is undetermined. The CDR3 contains 15 residues. The V end lost 3 bases, the J end lost 1 base, and 12 bases lay between the germline ends. CDR1 and CDR2 from the germline V gene are SGDLS and YYNGEE. CDR3 in amino acids: CASSGSPMGTDTQYF. The CDR3 DNA is TGTGCCAGCAGCGGCAGTCCTATGGGCACAGATACGCAGTATTTT.

V and J are TRBV27 and TRBJ2-1; 13 bases line up with TRBD2. The CDR3 runs to 16 residues. CDR1 and CDR2 from the germline V gene are MNHEY and SMNVEV (reference sequence). J was trimmed by 10 bases and V by 3 bases; bases with no gene match: 9. CDR3 DNA: TGTGCCAGCAGTTTCGGACTAGCGGGAGTAGTAGGGGAGCAGTTCTTC. Translation: CASSFGLAGVVGEQFF.

CDR3 sequence (DNA): TGTGCCAGCAGTTTATTCCCTAGCGGGAGCTATGAGCAGTTCTTC. Encoded protein: CASSLFPSGSYEQFF. V usage is TRBV27 and J usage is TRBJ2-1, with TRBD2 matching 10 bases. The CDR3 totals 15 residues. Germline CDR1 MNHEY, CDR2 SMNVEV (reference sequence). With 1 base clipped from V and 8 bases from J, the junction kept 5 bases outside the gene matches.

The gene calls are TRBV27 and TRBJ1-4; 8 bases line up with TRBD1. This CDR3 is built from 15 residues. J lost 3 bases, V lost 6 bases, and 6 bases had no gene match. CDR1 and CDR2 from the germline V gene are MNHEY and SMNVEV (reference sequence). The CDR3 DNA reads TGTGCCAGCAGACCCGGACAGGGTTCTAATGAAAAACTGTTTTTT. Its translation is CASRPGQGSNEKLFF.

This clone has just one count. V usage is TRBV27 and J usage is TRBJ2-3, with TRBD2 matching 13 bases. Trimming at V came to 5 bases and at J to 5 bases, leaving 7 bases not matched to a gene. The CDR3 runs 16 residues. Germline V gene lookup returns CDR1 MNHEY and CDR2 SMNVEV (reference sequence). The CDR3 DNA reads as TGTGCCAGCAGTCCGGGACTAGCGGGAAGGATAGATACGCAGTATTTT. Translation: CASSPGLAGRIDTQYF.

The rearrangement uses TRBV7-8 and TRBJ1-5, with a weak D call TRBD1 (5 bases). The V gene's germline CDR1 is SGHVS and CDR2 FQNEAQ. CDR3 length: 16 amino acids. Trimming took off 5 bases at V and 0 bases at J, with 14 bases between the two ends. This CDR3 is CASSPVGTGSNQPQHF. The CDR3 coding sequence is TGTGCCAGCAGCCCCGTCGGGACGGGTAGCAATCAGCCCCAGCATTTT.

This clone was detected once. The gene calls are TRBV2 and TRBJ2-7; 9 bases are a match to TRBD1. Germline values: CDR1 SNHLY, CDR2 FYNNEI. This CDR3 has 15 amino acids. Unmatched junction bases numbered 7, after V lost 1 base and J lost 6 bases. The CDR3 coding sequence is TGTGCCAGCAGTGAAGGGACAGGGGCCCGCCGCGAGCAGTACTTC. This codes for CASSEGTGARREQYF.

This clone showed up just once. The CDR3 protein is CASSASFWRGNTGELFF. The CDR3 DNA is TGTGCCAGCAGCGCTAGCTTCTGGCGGGGGAACACCGGGGAGCTGTTTTTT. The J gene is TRBJ2-2, the V gene TRBV9; TRBD2 might be the D (6 bases). V was clipped by 3 bases and J by 1 base, with 16 bases between them. The CDR3 is 17 residues long. In germline, CDR1 is SGDLS, CDR2 YYNGEE.

Comments on this clone: Other DNA sequences of this sample code for an identical CDR3. The rearrangement joins TRBV27 to TRBJ1-5, with D perhaps matching TRBD1 (5 bases). V lost 6 bases and J 7 bases, leaving 16 bases between the germline ends. The germline V gene encodes CDR1 MNHEY and CDR2 SMNVEV (reference sequence). The CDR3 totals 14 residues. The CDR3 DNA follows: TGTGCCAGCAGCGCCACCGGGGGTAACCAGCCCCAGCATTTT. Its translation is CASSATGGNQPQHF.

J is TRBJ1-3 and V is TRBV27; D is possibly TRBD1 (5 bases). The germline gives CDR1 MNHEY, CDR2 SMNVEV (reference sequence). Trimming removed 2 bases at V and 0 bases at J, with 8 bases between. CDR3 length equals 15 residues. CDR3 region: CASSLQGFSGNTIYF. The CDR3 DNA reads as TGTGCCAGCAGTTTACAGGGCTTCTCTGGAAACACCATATATTTT.